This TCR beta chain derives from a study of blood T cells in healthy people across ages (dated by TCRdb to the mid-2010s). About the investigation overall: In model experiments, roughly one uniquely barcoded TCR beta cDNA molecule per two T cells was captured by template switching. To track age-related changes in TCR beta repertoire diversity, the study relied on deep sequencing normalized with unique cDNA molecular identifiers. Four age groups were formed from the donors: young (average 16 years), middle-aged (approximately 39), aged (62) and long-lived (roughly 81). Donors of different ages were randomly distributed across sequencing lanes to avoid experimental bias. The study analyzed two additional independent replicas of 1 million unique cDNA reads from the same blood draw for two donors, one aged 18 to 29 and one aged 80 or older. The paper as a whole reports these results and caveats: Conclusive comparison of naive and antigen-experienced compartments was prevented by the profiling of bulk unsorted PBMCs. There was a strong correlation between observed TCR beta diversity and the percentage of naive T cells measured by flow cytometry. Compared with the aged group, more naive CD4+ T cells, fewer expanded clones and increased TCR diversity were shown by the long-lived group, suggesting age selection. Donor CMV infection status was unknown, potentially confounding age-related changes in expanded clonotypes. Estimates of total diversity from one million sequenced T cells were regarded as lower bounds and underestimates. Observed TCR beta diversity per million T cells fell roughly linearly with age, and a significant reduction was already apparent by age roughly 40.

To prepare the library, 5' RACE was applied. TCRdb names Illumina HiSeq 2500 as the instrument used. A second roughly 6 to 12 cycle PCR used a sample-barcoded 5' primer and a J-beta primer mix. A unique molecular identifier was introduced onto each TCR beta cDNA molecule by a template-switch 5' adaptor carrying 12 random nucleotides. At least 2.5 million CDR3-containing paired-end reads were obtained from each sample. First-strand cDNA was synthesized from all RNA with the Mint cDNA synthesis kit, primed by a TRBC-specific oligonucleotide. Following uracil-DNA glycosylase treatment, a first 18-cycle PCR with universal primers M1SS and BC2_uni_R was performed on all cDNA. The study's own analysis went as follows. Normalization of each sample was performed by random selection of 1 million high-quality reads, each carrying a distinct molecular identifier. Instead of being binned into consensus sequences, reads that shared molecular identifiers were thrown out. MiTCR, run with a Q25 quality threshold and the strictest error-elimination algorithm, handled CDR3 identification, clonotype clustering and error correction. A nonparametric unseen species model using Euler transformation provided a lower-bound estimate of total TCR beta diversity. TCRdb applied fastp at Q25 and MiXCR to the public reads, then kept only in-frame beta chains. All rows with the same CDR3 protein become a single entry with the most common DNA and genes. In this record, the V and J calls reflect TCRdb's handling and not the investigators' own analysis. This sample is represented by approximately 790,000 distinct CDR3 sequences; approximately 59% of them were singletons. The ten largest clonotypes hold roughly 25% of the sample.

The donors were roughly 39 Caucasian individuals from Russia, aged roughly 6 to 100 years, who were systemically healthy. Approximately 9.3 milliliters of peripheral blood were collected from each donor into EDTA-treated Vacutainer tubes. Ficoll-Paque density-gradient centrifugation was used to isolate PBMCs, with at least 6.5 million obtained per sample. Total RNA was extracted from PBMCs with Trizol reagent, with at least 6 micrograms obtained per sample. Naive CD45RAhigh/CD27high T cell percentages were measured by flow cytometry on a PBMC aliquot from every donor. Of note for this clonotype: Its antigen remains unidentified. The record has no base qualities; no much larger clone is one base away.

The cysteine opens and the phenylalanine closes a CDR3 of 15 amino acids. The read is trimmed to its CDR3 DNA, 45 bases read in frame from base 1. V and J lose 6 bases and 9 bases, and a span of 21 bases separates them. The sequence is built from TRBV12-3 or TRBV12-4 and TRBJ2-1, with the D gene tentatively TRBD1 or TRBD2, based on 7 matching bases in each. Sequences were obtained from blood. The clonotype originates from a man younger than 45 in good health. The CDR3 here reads CASSSPGRGLGEQFF. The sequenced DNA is TGTGCCAGCAGCTCCCCGGGGAGGGGGCTGGGTGAGCAGTTCTTC.